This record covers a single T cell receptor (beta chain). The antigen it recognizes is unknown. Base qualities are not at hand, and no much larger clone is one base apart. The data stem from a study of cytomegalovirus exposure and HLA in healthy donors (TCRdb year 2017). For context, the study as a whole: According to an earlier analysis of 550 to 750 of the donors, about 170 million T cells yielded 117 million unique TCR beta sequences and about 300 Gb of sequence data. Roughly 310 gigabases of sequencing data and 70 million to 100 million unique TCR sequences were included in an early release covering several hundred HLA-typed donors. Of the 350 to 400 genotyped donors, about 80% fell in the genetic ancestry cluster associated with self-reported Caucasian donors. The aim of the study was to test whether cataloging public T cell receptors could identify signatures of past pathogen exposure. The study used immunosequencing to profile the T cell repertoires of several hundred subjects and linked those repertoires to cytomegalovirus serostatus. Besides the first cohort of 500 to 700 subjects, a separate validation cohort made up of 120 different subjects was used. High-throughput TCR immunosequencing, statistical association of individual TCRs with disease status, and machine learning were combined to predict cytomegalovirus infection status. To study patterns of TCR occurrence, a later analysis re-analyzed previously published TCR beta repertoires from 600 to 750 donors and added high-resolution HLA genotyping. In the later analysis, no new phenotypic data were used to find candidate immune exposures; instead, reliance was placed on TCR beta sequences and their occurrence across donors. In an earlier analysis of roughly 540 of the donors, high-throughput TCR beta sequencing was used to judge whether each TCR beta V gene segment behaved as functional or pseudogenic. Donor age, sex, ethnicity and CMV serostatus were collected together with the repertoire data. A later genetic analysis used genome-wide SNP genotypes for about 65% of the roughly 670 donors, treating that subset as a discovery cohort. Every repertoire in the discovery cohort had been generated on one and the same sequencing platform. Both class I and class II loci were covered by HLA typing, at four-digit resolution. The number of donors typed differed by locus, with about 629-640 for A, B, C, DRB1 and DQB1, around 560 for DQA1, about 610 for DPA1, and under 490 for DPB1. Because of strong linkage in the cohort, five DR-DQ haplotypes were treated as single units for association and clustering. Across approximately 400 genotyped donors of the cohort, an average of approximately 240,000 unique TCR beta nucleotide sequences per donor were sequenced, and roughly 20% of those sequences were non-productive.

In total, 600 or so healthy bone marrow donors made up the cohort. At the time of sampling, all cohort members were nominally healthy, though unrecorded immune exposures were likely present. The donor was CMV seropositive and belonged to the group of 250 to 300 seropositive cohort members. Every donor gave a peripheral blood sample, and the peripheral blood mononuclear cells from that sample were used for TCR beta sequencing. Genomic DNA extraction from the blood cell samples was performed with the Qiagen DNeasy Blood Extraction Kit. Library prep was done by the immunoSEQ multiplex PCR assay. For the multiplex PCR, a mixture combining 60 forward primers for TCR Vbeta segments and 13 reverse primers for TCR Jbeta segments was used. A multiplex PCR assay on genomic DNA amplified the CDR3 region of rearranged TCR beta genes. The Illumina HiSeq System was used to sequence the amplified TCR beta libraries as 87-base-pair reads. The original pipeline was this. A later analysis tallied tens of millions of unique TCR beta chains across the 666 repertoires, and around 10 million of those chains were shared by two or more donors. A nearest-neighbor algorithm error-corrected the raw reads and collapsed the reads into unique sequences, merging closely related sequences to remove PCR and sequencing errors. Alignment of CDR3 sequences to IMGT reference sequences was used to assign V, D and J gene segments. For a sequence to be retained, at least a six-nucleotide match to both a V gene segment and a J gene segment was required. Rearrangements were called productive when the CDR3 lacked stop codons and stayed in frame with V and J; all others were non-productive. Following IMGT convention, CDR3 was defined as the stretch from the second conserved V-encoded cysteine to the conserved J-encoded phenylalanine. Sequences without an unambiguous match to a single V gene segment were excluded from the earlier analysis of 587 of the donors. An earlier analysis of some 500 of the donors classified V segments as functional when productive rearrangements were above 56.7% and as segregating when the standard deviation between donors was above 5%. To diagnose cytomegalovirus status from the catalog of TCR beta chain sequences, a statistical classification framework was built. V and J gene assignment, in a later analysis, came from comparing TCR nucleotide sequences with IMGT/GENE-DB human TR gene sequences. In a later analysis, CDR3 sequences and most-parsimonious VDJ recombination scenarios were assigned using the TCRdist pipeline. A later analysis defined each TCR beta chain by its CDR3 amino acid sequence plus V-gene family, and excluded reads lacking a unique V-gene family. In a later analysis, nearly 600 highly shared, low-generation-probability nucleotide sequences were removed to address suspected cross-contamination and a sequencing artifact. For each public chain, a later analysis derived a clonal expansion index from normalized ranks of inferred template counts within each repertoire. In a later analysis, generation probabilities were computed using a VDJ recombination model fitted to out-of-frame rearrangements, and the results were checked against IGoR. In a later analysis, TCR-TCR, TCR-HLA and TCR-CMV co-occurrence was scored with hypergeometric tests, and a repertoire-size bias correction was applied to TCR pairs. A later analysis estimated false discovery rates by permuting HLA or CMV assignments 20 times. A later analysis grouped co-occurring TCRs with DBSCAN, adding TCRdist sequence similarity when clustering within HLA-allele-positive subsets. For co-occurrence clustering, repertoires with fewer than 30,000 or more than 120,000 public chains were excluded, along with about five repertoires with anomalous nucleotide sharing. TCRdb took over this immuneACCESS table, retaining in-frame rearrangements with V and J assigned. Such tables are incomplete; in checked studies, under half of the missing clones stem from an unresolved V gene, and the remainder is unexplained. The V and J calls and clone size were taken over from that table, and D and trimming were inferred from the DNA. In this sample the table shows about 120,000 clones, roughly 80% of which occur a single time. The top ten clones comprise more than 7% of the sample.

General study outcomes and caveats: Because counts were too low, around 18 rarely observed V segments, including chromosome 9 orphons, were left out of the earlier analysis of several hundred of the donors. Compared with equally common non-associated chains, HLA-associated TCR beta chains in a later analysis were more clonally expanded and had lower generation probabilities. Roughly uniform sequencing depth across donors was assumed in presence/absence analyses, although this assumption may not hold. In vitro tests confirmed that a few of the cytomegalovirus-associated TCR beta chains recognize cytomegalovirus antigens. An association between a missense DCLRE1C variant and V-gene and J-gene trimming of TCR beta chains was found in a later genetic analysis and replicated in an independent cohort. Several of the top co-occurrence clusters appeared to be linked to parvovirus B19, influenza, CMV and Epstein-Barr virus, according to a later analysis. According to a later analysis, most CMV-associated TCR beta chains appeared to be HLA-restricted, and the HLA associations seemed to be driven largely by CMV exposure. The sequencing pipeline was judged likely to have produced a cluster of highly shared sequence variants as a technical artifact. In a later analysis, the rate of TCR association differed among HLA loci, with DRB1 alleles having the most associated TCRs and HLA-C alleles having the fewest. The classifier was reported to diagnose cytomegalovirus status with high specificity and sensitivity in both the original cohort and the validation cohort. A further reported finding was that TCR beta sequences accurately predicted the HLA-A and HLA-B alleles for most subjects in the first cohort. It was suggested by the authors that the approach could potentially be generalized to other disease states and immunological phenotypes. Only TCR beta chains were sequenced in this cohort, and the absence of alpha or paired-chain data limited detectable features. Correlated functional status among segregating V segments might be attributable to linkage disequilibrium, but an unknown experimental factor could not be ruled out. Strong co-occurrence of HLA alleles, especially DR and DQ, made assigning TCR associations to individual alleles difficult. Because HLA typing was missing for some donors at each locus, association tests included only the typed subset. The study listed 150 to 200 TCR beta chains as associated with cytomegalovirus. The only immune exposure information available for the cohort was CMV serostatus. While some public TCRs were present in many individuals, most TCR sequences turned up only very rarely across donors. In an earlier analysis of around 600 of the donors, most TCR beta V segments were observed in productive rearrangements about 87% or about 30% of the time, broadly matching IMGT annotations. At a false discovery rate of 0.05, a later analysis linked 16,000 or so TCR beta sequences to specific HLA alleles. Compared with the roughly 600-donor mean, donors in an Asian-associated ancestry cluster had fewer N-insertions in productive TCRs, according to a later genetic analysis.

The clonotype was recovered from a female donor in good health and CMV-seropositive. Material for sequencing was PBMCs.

This receptor has the CDR3 CASSPKGQTSGNTIYF. In nucleotide form, the sequence is TGTGCCAGCTCACCGAAAGGACAGACCTCTGGAAACACCATATATTTT. The V and J segments used are TRBV18 and TRBJ1-3; matching of 6 bases hints at TRBD1 as the D gene. The CDR3 sequence holds 16 residues, the cysteine and phenylalanine included. The entry retains the CDR3 DNA only, 48 bases that are in frame from base 1. CDR1 is given as KGHSH and CDR2 as LQKENI, both from the germline V gene. The junction shows trimming of 3 bases on V and 0 bases on J, plus 12 bases between the germline ends. When the CDR3 is completed using the reference TRBV18 and TRBJ1-3 genes on either side, the full variable domain is NAGVMQNPRHLVRRRGQEARLRCSPMKGHSHVYWYRQLPEEGLKFMVYLQKENIIDESGMPKERFSAEFPKEGPSILRIQQVVRGDSAAYFCASSPKGQTSGNTIYFGEGSWLTVV.